Shown below are 19 T cell receptor beta chains from a single sample sequenced in a study of T-cell memory formation after mild COVID-19. TCRdb recomputed calls from the 5' RACE reads with MiXCR, one row per CDR3 protein. The sample gives 50,000 or so distinct CDR3 sequences, around 10% of which show up once; 10% to 15% is in the top ten. The specimen sequenced was PBMCs or a T cell subset sorted from them (not recorded which). Every receptor here comes from an adult woman who had mild COVID-19 (a few samples of this study predate the infection). Cell type and time point are not known.

A few counts support this clonotype. V and J are TRBV12-3 or TRBV12-4 and TRBJ1-5; weak D call: TRBD1 (5 bases). CDR3 length: 14 residues. Trimming shortened V by 3 bases and J by 6 bases, and 12 bases separated the two germline ends. CDR3 amino acids: CASSFGGEGQPQHF. In nucleotides, the CDR3 is TGTGCCAGCAGTTTTGGGGGAGAAGGTCAGCCCCAGCATTTT.

This clonotype was observed a few times. The rearrangement links TRBV6-5 to TRBJ1-5, with no clear D. In germline, CDR1 is MNHEY, CDR2 SVGAGI. This CDR3 has 14 amino acids. V lost 0 bases, J lost 0 bases, and 3 bases lay in between. The CDR3 bases are TGTGCCAGCAGTTACTCACCTAGCAATCAGCCCCAGCATTTT. It yields the protein CASSYSPSNQPQHF.

This clonotype is termed large. This chain uses TRBV7-2 with TRBJ2-7, with 7 bases aligning to TRBD1. Trimming took 6 bases from V and 2 from J; bases not matched to a gene: 10. The CDR3 length is 15 residues. Germline V gene sequence: CDR1 SGHTA, CDR2 FQGNSA. DNA for the CDR3: TGTGCCAGCAGGTCTACCGGGACAGACGCCTACGAGCAGTACTTC. Translation gives CASRSTGTDAYEQYF.

The chain combines TRBV7-6 with TRBJ2-3, with D perhaps TRBD2 (6 bases). This CDR3 contains 14 residues. The V and J ends lost 5 bases and 2 bases respectively, with 11 bases between them. Germline CDR1 SGHVS, CDR2 FNYEAQ. DNA of the CDR3: TGTGCCAGCAGCCCCGGGACTTACACAGATACGCAGTATTTT. Translated, it gives CASSPGTYTDTQYF.

This clonotype was seen at least ten times. The V and J genes are TRBV20-1 and TRBJ1-4, with 7 positions matching TRBD1. Germline loops: CDR1 DFQATT, CDR2 SNEGSKA (reference sequence). With 3 bases clipped from V and 8 bases from J, the junction kept 6 bases outside the gene matches. The CDR3 is 13 amino acids. The CDR3 nucleotides are TGCAGTGCTAGTATCAGGGGGTCCGAAAAACTGTTTTTT. Its translation is CSASIRGSEKLFF.

For this clonotype: Its ends do not fully match the called genes, so a read error is possible. The chain recombines TRBV29-1 with TRBJ1-1; TRBD1 aligns across 7 bases. CDR1 and CDR2 (germline): SQVTM, ANQGSEA. The length of the CDR3 is 12 residues. The CDR3 nucleotides read TGCAGCGCTGAACAGGGGACCACTGAAGCTTTCTTT. This gives the protein CSAEQGTTEAFF. Based on the CDR3 plus reference TRBV29-1 and TRBJ1-1, the full variable domain is SAVISQKPSRDICQRGTSLTIQCQVDSQVTMMFWYRQQPGQSLTLIATANQGSEATYESGFVIDKFPISRPNLTFSTLTVSNMSPEDSSIYLCSAEQGTTEAFFGQGTRLTVV.

There are a few counts of this clonotype. V is TRBV4-2 and J is TRBJ2-1; D remains unclear. Germline loops: CDR1 LGHNA, CDR2 YNFKEQ. The CDR3 loop spans 14 amino acids. V lost 0 bases and J lost 2, with 5 bases in between. DNA for the CDR3: TGTGCCAGCAGCCAAGAGTATGCCTACAATGAGCAGTTCTTC. Its translation: CASSQEYAYNEQFF.

This clonotype was picked up one time. One junction end disagrees with the germline gene, perhaps due to a read error. This chain connects TRBV5-1 to TRBJ2-7; TRBD2 aligns across 11 bases. The CDR3 length is 15 residues. Per germline, CDR1 SGHRS and CDR2 YFSETQ. DNA for the CDR3: TGCGCCAGCAGCTACACACTAGCGGGAGTGAGCGAGAAGTACTTC. Protein product: CASSYTLAGVSEKYF. Complete variable domain (other parts from reference TRBV5-1 and TRBJ2-7): KAGVTQTPRYLIKTRGQQVTLSCSPISGHRSVSWYQQTPGQGLQFLFEYFSETQRNKGNFPGRFSGRQFSNSRSEMNVSTLELGDSALYLCASSYTLAGVSEKYFGPGTRLTVT.

This clonotype occurred a few times. J is TRBJ2-5 and V is TRBV4-3, with TRBD1 matching over 8 bases. Germline V gene sequence: CDR1 LGHNA, CDR2 YSLEER. The CDR3 length is 16 residues. Trimming removed 0 bases from V and 5 bases from J; junction bases left unmatched: 8. The CDR3 DNA reads as TGCGCCAGCAGCCAAGATCTGGGCAGGGGGCGGGAGACCCAGTACTTC. Protein: CASSQDLGRGRETQYF.

There are many counts of this clonotype. The CDR3 DNA sequence: TGTGCCAGCAGCCATTCTAGCGGGAGCCGTCTCGAGCAGTACTTC. It is translated as CASSHSSGSRLEQYF. The chain employs TRBV5-4 and TRBJ2-7; 10 bases are shared with TRBD2. Germline lookup yields CDR1 SGHNT and CDR2 YYREEE (reference sequence). V shed 4 bases, J shed 6 bases, and the junction held 10 bases outside the gene matches. The CDR3 extends over 15 amino acids.

The table lists this clonotype with many counts. This chain connects TRBV7-2 to TRBJ2-7; 14 positions agree with TRBD2. The CDR3 extends over 18 amino acids. Losses at the gene ends were 8 bases for V and 0 bases for J; bases not matched to a gene: 12. Germline-derived CDR1 and CDR2 are SGHTA and FQGNSA. CDR3 in amino acids: CASSPRTSGGPSSYEQYF. The CDR3 DNA sequence: TGTGCCAGCTCCCCACGGACTAGCGGGGGGCCGAGCTCCTACGAGCAGTACTTC.

A few counts support this clonotype. The chain couples TRBV28 to TRBJ1-1; 9 bases are shared with TRBD1. The length of the CDR3 is 15 residues. V was clipped by 6 bases and J by 3 bases; unmatched bases: 8. CDR1 is MDHEN, CDR2 SYDVKM, per germline. The CDR3: CASSPGDRGYTEAFF. The CDR3, as DNA: TGTGCCAGCAGCCCCGGAGACAGGGGGTACACTGAAGCTTTCTTT.

The J gene is TRBJ2-6, the V gene TRBV29-1; TRBD2 agrees at 8 bases. This CDR3 is built from 16 residues. The germline CDR1 and CDR2 sequences are SQVTM and ANQGSEA. The trim removed 4 bases at V and 4 bases at J, leaving 9 bases unmatched. CDR3 coding DNA: TGCAGCGTTGCCGGGAGGGGTATTGGGGGGGCCAACGTCCTGACTTTC. Translated, it gives CSVAGRGIGGANVLTF.

The CDR3 sequence is CASSQVDEKLFF. The CDR3 nucleotides read TGCGCCAGCAGCCAGGTGGACGAAAAACTGTTTTTT. The chain links TRBV4-1 to TRBJ1-4; D remains ambiguous. Germline V CDR1 and CDR2: MGHRA, YSYEKL. This CDR3 is 12 amino acids long. V was pared by 3 bases and J by 8 bases, with 7 bases between.

This clonotype came up a few times. The V and J genes are TRBV4-3 and TRBJ1-2, with D uncertain. The germline V and J ends were trimmed by 0 bases and 3 bases, with 23 bases remaining between them. The CDR3 spans 19 residues. Germline V gene sequence: CDR1 LGHNA, CDR2 YSLEER. The CDR3 loop reads CASSQDSLAGLGRDYGYTF. The CDR3 nucleotides read TGCGCCAGCAGCCAAGATTCTTTGGCAGGTCTCGGTCGAGACTATGGCTACACCTTC.

The rearrangement uses TRBV9 and TRBJ1-1; no firm D call. Trimming shortened V by 0 bases and J by 1 base, and 4 bases separated the two germline ends. Per germline, CDR1 SGDLS and CDR2 YYNGEE. This CDR3 contains 13 residues. The CDR3 region is CASSVEGNTEAFF. CDR3 sequence (DNA): TGTGCCAGCAGCGTAGAGGGGAACACTGAAGCTTTCTTT.

The chain uses TRBV12-3 or TRBV12-4 and TRBJ1-3; no clear D. The germline V and J ends were trimmed by 6 bases and 0 bases, with 15 bases remaining between them. CDR3 size: 16 residues. CDR3 DNA sequence: TGTGCCAGCAGCCGTGGACCGACGAGCTCTGGAAACACCATATATTTT. Its protein is CASSRGPTSSGNTIYF.

In its sample, this clonotype is large. The chain recombines TRBV15 with TRBJ2-3; D ambiguous. Germline V gene lookup returns CDR1 LNHNV and CDR2 YYDKDF (reference sequence). Trimming left V 0 bases short and J 5 bases short, with 6 bases between. This CDR3 comprises 13 residues. The CDR3 loop is CATSRDRVDTQYF. The CDR3 coding sequence is TGTGCCACCAGCAGAGATAGGGTAGATACGCAGTATTTT.

The table lists this clonotype with many counts. J is TRBJ2-2 and V is TRBV7-8; 8 nucleotides line up with TRBD1. V lost 5 bases to trimming and J lost 8 bases; unmatched junction nucleotides: 4. Germline CDR1 is SGHVS and CDR2 is FQNEAQ. The CDR3 length is 13 residues. The CDR3 nucleotides read TGTGCCAGCAGCAGGGGACAGGCTGGGGAGCTGTTTTTT. Translation: CASSRGQAGELFF. The whole variable domain, filled in from reference TRBV7-8 and TRBJ2-2, reads GAGVSQSPRYKVAKRGQDVALRCDPISGHVSLFWYQQALGQGPEFLTYFQNEAQLDKSGLPSDRFFAERPEGSVSTLKIQRTQQEDSAVYLCASSRGQAGELFFGEGSRLTVL.